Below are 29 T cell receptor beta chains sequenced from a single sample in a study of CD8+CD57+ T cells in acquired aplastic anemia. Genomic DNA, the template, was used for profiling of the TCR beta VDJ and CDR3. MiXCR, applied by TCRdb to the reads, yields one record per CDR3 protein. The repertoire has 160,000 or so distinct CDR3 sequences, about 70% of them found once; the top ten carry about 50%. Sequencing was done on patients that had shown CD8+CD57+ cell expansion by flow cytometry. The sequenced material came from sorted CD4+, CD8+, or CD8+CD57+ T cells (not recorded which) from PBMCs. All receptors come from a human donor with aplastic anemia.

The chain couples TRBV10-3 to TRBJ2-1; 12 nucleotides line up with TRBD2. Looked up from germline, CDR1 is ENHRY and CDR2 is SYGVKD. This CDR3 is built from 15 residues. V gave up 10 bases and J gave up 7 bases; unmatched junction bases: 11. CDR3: CASRKTSGGLNEQFF. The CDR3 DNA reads TGTGCCAGCAGGAAGACTAGCGGGGGCTTGAATGAGCAGTTCTTC.

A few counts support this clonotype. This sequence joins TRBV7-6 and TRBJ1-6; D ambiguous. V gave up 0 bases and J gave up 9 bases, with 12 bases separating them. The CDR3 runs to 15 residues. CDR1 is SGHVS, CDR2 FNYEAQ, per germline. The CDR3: CASSLAVGESSPLHF. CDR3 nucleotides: TGTGCCAGCAGCTTAGCCGTTGGCGAATCTTCACCCCTCCACTTT.

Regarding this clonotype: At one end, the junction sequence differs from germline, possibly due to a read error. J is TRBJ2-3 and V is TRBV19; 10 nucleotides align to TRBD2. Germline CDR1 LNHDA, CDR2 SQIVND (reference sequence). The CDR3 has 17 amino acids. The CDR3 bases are TGTGCCAGTAGTGTAGAGGTAGCGGGGGGCAGCACAGATACGCAGTATTTT. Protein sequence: CASSVEVAGGSTDTQYF.

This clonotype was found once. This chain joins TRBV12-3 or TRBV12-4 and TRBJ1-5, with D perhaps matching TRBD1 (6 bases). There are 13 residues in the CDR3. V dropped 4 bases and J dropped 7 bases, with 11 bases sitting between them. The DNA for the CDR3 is TGTGCCAGCAGTTCCTGGGGGGGCCAGCCCCAGCATTTT. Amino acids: CASSSWGGQPQHF.

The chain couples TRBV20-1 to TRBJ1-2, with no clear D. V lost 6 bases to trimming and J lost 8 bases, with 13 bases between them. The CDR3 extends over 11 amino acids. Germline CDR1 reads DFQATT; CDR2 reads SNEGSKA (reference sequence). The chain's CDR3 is CSADRPRGYTF. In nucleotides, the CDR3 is TGCAGTGCAGATCGTCCACGGGGCTACACCTTC.

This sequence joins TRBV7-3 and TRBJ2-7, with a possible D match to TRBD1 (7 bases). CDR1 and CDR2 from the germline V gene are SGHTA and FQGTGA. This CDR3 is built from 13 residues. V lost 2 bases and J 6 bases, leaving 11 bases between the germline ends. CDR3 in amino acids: CASSLGGGGEQYF. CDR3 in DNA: TGTGCCAGCAGCTTAGGAGGGGGCGGCGAGCAGTACTTC.

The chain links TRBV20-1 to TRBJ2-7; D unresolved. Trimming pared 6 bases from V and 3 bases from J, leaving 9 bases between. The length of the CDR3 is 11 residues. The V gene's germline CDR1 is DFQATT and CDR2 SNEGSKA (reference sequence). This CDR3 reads CSASQNYEQYF. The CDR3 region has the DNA TGCAGTGCGTCACAAAACTACGAGCAGTACTTC.

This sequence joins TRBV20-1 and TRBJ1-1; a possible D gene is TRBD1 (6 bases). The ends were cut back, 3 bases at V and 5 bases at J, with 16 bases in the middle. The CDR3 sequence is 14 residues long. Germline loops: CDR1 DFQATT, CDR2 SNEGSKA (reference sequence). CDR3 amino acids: CSARGGALYTEAFF. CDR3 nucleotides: TGCAGTGCTAGGGGGGGCGCTCTTTATACTGAAGCTTTCTTT.

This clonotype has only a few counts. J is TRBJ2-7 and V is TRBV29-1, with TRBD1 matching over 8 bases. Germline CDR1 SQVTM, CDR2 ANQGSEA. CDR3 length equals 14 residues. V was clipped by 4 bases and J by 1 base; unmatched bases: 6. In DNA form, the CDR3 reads TGCAGCGTTGTTGACAGGGGTTCGTCCTACGAGCAGTACTTC. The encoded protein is CSVVDRGSSYEQYF.

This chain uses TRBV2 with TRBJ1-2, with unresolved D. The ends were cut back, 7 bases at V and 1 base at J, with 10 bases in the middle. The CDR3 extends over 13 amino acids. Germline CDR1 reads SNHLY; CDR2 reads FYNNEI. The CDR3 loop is CASNGPVNYGYTF. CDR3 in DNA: TGTGCCAGCAACGGCCCAGTTAACTATGGCTACACCTTC.

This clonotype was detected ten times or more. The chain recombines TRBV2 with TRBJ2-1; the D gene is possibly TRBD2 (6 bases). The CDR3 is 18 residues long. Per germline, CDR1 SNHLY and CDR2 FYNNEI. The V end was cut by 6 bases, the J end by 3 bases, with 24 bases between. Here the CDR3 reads CASRQEDGRSFFYNEQFF. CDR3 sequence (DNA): TGTGCCAGCAGGCAGGAGGACGGGAGAAGTTTTTTCTACAATGAGCAGTTCTTC.

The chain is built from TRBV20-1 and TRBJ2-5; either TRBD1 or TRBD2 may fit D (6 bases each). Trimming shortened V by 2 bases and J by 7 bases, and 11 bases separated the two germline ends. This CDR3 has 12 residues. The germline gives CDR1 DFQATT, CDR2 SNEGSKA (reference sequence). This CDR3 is CSARPGAGTQYF. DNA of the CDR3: TGCAGTGCTAGACCGGGGGCGGGGACCCAGTACTTC.

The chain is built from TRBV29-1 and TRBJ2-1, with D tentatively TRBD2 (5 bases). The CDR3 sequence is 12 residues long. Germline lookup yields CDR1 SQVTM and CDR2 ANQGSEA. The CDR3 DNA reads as TGCAGTGGGTTACGGGGTTGGGATGAGCAGTTCTTC. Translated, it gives CSGLRGWDEQFF.

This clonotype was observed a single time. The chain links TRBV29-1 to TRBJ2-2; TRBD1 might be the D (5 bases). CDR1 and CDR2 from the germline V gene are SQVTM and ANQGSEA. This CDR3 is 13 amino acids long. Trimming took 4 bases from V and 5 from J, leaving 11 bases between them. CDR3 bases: TGCAGCGTTGTGGGGCGAGAGACCGGGGAGCTGTTTTTT. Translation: CSVVGRETGELFF.

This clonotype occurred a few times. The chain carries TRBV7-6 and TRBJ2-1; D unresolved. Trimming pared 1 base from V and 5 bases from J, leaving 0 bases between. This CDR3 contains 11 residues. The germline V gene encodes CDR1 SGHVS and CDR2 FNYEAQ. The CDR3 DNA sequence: TGTGCCAGCAGCTTAGACAATGAGCAGTTCTTC. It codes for CASSLDNEQFF.

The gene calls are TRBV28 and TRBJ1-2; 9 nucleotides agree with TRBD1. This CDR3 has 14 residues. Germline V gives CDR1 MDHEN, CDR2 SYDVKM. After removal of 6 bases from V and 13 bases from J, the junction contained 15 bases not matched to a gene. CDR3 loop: CASRRIRDRDSSTF. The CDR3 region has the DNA TGTGCCAGCAGGCGCATCCGGGACAGGGACTCCTCCACCTTC.

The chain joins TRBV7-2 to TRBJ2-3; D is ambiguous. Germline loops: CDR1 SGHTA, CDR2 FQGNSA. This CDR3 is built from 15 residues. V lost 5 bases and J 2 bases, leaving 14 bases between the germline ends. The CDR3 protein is CASSPSGPNTDTQYF. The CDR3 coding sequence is TGTGCCAGCAGCCCCTCAGGACCGAACACAGATACGCAGTATTTT.

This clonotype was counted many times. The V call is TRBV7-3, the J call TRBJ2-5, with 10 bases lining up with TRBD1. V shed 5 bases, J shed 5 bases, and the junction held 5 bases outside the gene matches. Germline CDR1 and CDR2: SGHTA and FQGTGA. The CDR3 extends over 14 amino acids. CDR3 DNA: TGTGCCAGCAGCCAGACAGGGGGCCTGGAGACCCAGTACTTC. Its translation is CASSQTGGLETQYF.

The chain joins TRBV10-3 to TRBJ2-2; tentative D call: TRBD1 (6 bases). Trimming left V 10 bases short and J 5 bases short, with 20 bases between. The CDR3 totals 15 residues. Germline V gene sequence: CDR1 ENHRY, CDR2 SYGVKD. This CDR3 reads CATAFNRVRTGELFF. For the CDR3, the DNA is TGTGCCACCGCCTTTAACAGGGTAAGGACCGGGGAGCTGTTTTTT.

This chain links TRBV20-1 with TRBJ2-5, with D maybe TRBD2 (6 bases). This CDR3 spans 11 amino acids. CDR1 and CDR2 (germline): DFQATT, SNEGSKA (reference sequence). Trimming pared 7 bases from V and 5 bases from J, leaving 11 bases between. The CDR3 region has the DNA TGCAGTGGGCGGGGTCGGGAGACCCAGTACTTC. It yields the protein CSGRGRETQYF.

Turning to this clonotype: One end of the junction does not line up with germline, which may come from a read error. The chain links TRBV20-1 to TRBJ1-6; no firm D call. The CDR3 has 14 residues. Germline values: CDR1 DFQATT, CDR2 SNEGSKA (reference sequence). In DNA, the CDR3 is TGCAGTGCTAGAGAGGGTGGGGATTATTCACCCCTCAACTTT. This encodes CSAREGGDYSPLNF.

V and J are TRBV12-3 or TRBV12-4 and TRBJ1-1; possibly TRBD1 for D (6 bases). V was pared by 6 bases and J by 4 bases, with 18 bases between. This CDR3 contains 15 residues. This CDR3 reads CASRPAHTGFTEAFF. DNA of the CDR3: TGTGCCAGCAGACCCGCTCACACAGGGTTCACTGAAGCTTTCTTT.

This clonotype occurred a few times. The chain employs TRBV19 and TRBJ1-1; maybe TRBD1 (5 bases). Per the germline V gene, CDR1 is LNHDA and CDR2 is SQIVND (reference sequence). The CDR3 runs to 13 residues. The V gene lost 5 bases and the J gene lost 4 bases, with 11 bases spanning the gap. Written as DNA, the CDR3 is TGTGCCAGTAGTCCTTTGGGGCGCACTGAAGCTTTCTTT. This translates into CASSPLGRTEAFF.

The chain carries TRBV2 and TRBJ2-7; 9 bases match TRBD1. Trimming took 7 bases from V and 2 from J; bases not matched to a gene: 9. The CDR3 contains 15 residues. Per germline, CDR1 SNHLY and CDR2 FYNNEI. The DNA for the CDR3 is TGTGCCAGCACCATGGAGGGACAGGGCGCCTACGAGCAGTACTTC. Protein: CASTMEGQGAYEQYF.

Here the CDR3 reads CATSNHGETEAFF. Written as DNA, the CDR3 is TGTGCCACCAGCAATCACGGGGAGACTGAAGCTTTCTTT. The chain employs TRBV15 and TRBJ1-1; unclear D gene. Trimming cost V 4 bases and J 5 bases, with 11 bases left between them. The CDR3 length is 13 residues. CDR1 is LNHNV and CDR2 is YYDKDF in the germline V gene (reference sequence).

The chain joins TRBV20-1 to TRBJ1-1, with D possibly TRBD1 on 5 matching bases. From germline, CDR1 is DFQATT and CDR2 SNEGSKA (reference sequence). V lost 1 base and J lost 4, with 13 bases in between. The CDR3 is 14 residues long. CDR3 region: CSARGGQGGTEAFF. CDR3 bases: TGCAGTGCTAGAGGCGGGCAGGGAGGCACTGAAGCTTTCTTT.

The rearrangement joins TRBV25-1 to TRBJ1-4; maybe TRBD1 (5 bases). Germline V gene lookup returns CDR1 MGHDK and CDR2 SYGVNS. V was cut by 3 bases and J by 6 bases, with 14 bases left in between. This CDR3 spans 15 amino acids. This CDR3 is CASSDSQAEDEKLFF. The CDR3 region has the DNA TGTGCCAGCAGTGACTCACAGGCAGAGGATGAAAAACTGTTTTTT. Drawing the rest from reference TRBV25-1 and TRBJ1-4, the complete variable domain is EADIYQTPRYLVIGTGKKITLECSQTMGHDKMYWYQQDPGMELHLIHYSYGVNSTEKGDLSSESTVSRIRTEHFPLTLESARPSHTSQYLCASSDSQAEDEKLFFGSGTQLSVL.

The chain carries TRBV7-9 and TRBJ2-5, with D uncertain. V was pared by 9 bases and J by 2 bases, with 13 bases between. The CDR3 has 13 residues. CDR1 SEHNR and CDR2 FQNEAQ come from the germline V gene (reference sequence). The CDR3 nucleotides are TGTGCCAGTAGTAGGGTCGGGCAAGAGACCCAGTACTTC. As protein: CASSRVGQETQYF.

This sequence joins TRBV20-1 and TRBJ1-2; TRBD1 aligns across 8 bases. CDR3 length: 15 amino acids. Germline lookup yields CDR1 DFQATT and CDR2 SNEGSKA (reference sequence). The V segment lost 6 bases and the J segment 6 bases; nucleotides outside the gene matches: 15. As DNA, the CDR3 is TGCAGTGCCTATCGTAGACAGGGGACTCTAGATGGCTACACCTTC. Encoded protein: CSAYRRQGTLDGYTF.